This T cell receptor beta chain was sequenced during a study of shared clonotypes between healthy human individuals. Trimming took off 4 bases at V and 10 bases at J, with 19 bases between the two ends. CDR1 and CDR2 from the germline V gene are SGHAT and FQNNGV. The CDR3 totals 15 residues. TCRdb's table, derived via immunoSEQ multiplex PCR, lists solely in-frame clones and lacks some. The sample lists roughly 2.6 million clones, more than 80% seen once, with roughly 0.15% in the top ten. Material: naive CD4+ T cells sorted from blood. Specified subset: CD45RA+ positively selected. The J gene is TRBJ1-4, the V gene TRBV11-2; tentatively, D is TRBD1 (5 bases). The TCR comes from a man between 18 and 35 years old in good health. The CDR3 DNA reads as TGTGCCAGCAGCTACCGGGACGTGGGTGATGGAAAACTGTTTTTT. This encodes CASSYRDVGDGKLFF.